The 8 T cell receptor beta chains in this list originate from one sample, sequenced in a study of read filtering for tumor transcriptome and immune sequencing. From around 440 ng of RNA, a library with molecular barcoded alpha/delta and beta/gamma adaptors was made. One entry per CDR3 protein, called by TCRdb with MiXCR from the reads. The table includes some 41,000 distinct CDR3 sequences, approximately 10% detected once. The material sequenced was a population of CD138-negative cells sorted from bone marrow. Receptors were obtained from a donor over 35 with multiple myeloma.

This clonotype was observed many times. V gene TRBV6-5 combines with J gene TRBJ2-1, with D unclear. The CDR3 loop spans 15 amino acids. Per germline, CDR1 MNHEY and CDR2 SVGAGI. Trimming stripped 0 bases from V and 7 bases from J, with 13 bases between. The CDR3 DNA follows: TGTGCCAGCAGTTACTCGATGTCTCAGTATAATGAGCAGTTCTTC. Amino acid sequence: CASSYSMSQYNEQFF.

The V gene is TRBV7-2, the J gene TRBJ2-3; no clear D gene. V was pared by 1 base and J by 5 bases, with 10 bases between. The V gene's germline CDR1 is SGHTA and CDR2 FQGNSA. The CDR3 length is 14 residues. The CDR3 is CASSLVGREDTQYF. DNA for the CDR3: TGTGCCAGCAGCTTAGTCGGTCGAGAAGATACGCAGTATTTT. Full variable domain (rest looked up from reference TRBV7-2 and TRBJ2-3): GAGVSQSPSNKVTEKGKDVELRCDPISGHTALYWYRQSLGQGLEFLIYFQGNSAPDKSGLPSDRFSAERTGGSVSTLTIQRTQQEDSAVYLCASSLVGREDTQYFGPGTRLTVL.

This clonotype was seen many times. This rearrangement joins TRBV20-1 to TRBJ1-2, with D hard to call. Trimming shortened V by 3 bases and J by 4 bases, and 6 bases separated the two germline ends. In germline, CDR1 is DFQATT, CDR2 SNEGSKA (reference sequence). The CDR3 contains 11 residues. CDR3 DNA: TGCAGTGCTAGTTCCTTCTATGGCTACACCTTC. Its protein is CSASSFYGYTF.

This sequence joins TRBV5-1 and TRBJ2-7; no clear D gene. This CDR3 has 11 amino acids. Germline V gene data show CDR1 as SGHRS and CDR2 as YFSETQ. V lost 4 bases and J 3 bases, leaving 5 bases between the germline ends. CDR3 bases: TGCGCCAGCAGCAACCTCTACGAGCAGTACTTC. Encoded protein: CASSNLYEQYF.

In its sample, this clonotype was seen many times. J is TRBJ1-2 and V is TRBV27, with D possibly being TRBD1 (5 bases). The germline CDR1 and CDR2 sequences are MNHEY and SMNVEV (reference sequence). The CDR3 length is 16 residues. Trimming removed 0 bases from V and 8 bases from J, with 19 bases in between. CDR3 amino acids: CASSLSSGGNDGGYTF. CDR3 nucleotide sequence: TGTGCCAGCAGTTTATCATCCGGGGGAAACGACGGAGGCTACACCTTC.

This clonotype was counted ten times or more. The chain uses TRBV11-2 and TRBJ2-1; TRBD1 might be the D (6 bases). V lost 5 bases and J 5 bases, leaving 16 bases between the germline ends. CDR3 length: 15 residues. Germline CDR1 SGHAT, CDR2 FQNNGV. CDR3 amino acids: CASSPGTRTDNEQFF. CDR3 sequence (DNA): TGTGCCAGCAGCCCCGGGACACGAACGGACAATGAGCAGTTCTTC. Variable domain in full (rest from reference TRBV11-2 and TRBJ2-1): EAGVAQSPRYKIIEKRQSVAFWCNPISGHATLYWYQQILGQGPKLLIQFQNNGVVDDSQLPKDRFSAERLKGVDSTLKIQPAKLEDSAVYLCASSPGTRTDNEQFFGPGTRLTVL.

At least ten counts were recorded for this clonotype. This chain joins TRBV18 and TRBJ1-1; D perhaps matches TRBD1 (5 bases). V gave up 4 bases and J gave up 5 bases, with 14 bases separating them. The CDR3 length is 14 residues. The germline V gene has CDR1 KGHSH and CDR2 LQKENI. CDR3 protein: CASSRDSARTEAFF. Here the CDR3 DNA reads TGTGCCAGCTCACGTGACAGCGCGAGAACTGAAGCTTTCTTT.

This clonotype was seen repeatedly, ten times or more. Written as DNA, the CDR3 is TGCAGTGCTATCTCCTGGACTAGCGTGAACAATGAGCAGTTCTTC. As protein: CSAISWTSVNNEQFF. The chain employs TRBV20-1 and TRBJ2-1; 9 bases are a match to TRBD2. CDR3 length equals 15 residues. Unmatched junction bases numbered 9, after V lost 4 bases and J lost 5 bases. The germline CDR1 and CDR2 sequences are DFQATT and SNEGSKA (reference sequence).